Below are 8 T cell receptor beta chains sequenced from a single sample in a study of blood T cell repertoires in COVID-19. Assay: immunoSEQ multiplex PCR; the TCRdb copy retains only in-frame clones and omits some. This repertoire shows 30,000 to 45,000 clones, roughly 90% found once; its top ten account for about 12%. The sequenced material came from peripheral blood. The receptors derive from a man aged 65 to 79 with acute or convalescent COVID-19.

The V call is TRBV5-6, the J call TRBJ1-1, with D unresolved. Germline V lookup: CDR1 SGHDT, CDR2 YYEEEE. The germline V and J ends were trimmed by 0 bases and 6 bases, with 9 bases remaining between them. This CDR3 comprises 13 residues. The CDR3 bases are TGTGCCAGCAGCTTGGCAGGCGTCCCTGAAGCTTTCTTT. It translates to CASSLAGVPEAFF.

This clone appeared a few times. The CDR3 DNA reads TGTGCCAGCAGCTTGGGGCAGGAATATAGCAATCAGCCCCAGCATTTT. Protein product: CASSLGQEYSNQPQHF. The chain employs TRBV5-5 and TRBJ1-5, with D hard to call. V was clipped by 0 bases and J by 0 bases, with 10 bases between them. The CDR3 sequence is 16 residues long. Germline CDR1 is SGHKS and CDR2 is YYEKEE (reference sequence).

CDR3 sequence: CASSLSGNRAGNTIYF. CDR3 DNA: TGTGCCAGCAGCTTATCGGGGAACAGGGCTGGAAACACCATATATTTT. This chain joins TRBV7-8 and TRBJ1-3; TRBD1 is a possible D gene (6 bases). The CDR3 totals 16 residues. The V end lost 2 bases, the J end lost 2 bases, and 13 bases lay between the germline ends. Germline lookup yields CDR1 SGHVS and CDR2 FQNEAQ. Supplemented by reference TRBV7-8 and TRBJ1-3, the full variable domain reads GAGVSQSPRYKVAKRGQDVALRCDPISGHVSLFWYQQALGQGPEFLTYFQNEAQLDKSGLPSDRFFAERPEGSVSTLKIQRTQQEDSAVYLCASSLSGNRAGNTIYFGEGSWLTVV.

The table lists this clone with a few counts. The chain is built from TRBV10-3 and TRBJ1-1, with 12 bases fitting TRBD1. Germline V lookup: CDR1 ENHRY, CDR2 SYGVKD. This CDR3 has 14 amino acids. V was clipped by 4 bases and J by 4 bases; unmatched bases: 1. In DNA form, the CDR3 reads TGTGCCATCAGTGTGGGACAGGGGGCCACTGAAGCTTTCTTT. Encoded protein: CAISVGQGATEAFF.

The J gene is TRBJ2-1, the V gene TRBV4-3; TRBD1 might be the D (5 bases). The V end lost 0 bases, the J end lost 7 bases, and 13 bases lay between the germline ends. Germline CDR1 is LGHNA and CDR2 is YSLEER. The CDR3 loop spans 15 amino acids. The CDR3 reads CASSQDQGSGNEQFF. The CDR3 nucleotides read TGCGCCAGCAGCCAAGATCAGGGCTCAGGAAATGAGCAGTTCTTC.

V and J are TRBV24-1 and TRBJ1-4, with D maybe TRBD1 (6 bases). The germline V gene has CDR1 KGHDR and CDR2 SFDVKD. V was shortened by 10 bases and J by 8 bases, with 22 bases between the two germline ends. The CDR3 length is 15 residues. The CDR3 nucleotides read TGTGCCACAAGAGGTTGGGCAGGGGAGGGGGAAAAACTGTTTTTT. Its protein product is CATRGWAGEGEKLFF.

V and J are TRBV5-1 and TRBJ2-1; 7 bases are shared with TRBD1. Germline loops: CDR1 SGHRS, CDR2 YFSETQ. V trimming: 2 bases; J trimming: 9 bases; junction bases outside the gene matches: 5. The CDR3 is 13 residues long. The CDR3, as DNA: TGCGCCAGCAGCTTAGCAGGGGACAGTGAGCAGTTCTTC. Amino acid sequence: CASSLAGDSEQFF.

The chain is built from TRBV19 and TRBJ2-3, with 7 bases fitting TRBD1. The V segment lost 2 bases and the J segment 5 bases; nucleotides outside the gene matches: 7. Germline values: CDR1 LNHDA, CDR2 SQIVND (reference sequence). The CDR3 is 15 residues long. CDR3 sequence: CASSISDRDLDTQYF. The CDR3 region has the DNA TGTGCCAGTAGTATAAGTGACAGGGATCTAGATACGCAGTATTTT. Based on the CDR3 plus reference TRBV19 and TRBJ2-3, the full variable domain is DGGITQSPKYLFRKEGQNVTLSCEQNLNHDAMYWYRQDPGQGLRLIYYSQIVNDFQKGDIAEGYSVSREKKESFPLTVTSAQKNPTAFYLCASSISDRDLDTQYFGPGTRLTVL.